This paragraph covers one TCR beta chain sequence. Only one count was recorded for this clone. Its antigen is currently not known. The input lacks base qualities; no much larger clone sits a single base away. The immunoSEQ Assay, a bias-controlled multiplex PCR, was used to amplify TCRbeta CDR3 regions from genomic DNA. Turning to the authors' computational methods: The number of nucleated cells in each sample was estimated from the amplification of reference gene primers within the assay. To quantify the absolute abundance of each unique TCRbeta CDR3 rearrangement, sequence reads were collapsed and filtered. For each sample, productive Simpson clonality was calculated by taking the square root of Simpson's diversity index across productive rearrangements. As stored in TCRdb, this immuneACCESS dataset retains in-frame rearrangements with V and J assigned. A fraction of the clones does not appear; measured against another copy, unresolved V genes explain less than half of the discrepancy, and the remainder lacks a known reason. V, J and clone size reflect that table, while D and trimming were determined from the DNA. The sample profile shows approximately 200,000 clones; over 75% of them were found once. 18% of the sample rests with the top ten.

These data originate in a study of blood T cell repertoires in COVID-19 (dated by TCRdb to 2018 to 2021). Broadly, across the study: Collaborator samples came from the United States, Italy and Spain and covered acute and convalescent phases of COVID-19. The prospective study material was composed of cDNA or gDNA derived from T cells, B-cell-depleted T cells, or PBMCs. A de-identified subject ID, COVID-19 status, age in years and sex were almost always included in the sample metadata. Deeply sampled blood TCRbeta repertoires from subjects exposed to, actively infected with, or recovered from COVID-19 were included in the dataset. The samples were drawn from two sources: the first 160 participants of the ongoing ImmuneRACE study, and 1,000 to 1,500 subjects contributed by 6 global collaborators. Where available, HLA class I and class II types were obtained from metadata supplied by the sample provider rather than from assay-based typing. The repertoires were released in a freely available public database meant as a resource for research on the immune response to SARS-CoV-2. On the study overall, not on this receptor specifically: The quantity of clinical and demographic metadata differed by source and by participant and was supplied without curation.

One collaborating source in Seattle enrolled patients while the patients were actively infected and followed the patients over time throughout the course of disease. The collaborating institutions used their own protocols to collect whole blood in K2EDTA tubes. For TCRbeta analysis, collaborators shipped samples in one of three forms: frozen whole blood, isolated PBMCs, or DNA extracted from either of those sample types. Sequenced sample: peripheral blood. This receptor was taken from a person aged 70 to 85 with COVID-19, enrolled during active disease.

The CDR3 corresponds to CASTTGGVNNEQFF. The nucleotide sequence reads as follows: TGTGCCAGCACCACGGGAGGGGTTAACAATGAGCAGTTCTTC. In this chain, TRBV7-2 is recombined with TRBJ2-1; TRBD2 lines up with 8 middle nucleotides. The germline V and J ends show losses of 7 bases and 5 bases respectively, and no gene match explains 7 bases of the junction. The cysteine opens and the phenylalanine closes a CDR3 of 14 amino acids. This entry keeps only the CDR3 DNA: 42 bases, framed from base 1. Via the germline V gene, CDR1 is SGHTA and CDR2 FQGNSA.